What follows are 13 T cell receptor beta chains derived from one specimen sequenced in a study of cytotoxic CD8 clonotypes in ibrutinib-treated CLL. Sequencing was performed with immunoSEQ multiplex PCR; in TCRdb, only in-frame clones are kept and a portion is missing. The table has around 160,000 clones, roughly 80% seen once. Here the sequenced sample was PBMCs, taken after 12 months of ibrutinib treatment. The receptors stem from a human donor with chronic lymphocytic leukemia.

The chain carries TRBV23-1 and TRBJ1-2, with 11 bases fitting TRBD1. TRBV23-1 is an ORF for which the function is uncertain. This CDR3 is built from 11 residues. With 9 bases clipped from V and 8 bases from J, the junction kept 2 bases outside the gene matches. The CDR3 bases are TGCGCCAGTAGGACAGGGGGCGGCTACACCTTC. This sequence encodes CASRTGGGYTF.

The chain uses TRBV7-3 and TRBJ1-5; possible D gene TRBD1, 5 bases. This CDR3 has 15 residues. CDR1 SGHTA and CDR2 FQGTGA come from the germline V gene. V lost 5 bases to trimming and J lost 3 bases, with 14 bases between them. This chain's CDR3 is CASSRTGGVNQPQHF. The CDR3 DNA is TGTGCCAGCAGCCGTACGGGAGGGGTCAATCAGCCCCAGCATTTT.

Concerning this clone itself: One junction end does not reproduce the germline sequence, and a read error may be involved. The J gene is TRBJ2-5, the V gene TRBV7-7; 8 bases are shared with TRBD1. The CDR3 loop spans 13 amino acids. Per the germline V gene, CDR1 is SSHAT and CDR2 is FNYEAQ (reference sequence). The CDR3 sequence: CASSSRGLETQYF. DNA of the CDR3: TGTGCTAGCAGCTCCAGGGGGCTGGAGACCCAGTACTTC.

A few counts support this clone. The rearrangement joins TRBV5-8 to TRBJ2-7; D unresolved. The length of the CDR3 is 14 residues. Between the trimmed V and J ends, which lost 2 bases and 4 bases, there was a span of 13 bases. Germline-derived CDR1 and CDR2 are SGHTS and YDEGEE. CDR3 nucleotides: TGTGCCAGCAGCTTCGGGCTGATGCGGTACGAGCAGTACTTC. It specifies CASSFGLMRYEQYF.

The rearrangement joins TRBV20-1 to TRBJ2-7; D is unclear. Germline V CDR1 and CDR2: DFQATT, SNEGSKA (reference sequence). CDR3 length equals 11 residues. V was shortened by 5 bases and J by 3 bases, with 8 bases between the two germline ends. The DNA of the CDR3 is TGCAGTGCTCAGAGGAACTACGAGCAGTACTTC. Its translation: CSAQRNYEQYF.

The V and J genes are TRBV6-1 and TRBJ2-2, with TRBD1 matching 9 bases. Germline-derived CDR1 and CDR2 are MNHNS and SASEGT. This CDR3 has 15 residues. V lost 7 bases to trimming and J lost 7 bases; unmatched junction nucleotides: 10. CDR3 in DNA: TGTGCCAGCACCGAACCGGGACAGGGTCTCGGGGAGCTGTTTTTT. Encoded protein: CASTEPGQGLGELFF.

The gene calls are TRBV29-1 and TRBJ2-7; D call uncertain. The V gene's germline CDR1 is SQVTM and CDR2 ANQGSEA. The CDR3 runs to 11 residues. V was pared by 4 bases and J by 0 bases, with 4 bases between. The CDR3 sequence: CSVGSSYEQYF. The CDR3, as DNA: TGCAGCGTTGGAAGCTCCTACGAGCAGTACTTC.

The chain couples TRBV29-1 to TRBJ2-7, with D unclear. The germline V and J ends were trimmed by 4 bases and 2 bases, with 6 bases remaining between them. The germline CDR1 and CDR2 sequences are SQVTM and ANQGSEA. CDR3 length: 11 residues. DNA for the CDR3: TGCAGCGTTGGACGAGCCTACGAGCAGTACTTC. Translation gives CSVGRAYEQYF.

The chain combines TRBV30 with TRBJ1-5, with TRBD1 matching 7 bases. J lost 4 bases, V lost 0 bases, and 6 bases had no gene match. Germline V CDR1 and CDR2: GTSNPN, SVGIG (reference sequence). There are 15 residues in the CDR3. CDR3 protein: CAWSVSDRTNQPQHF. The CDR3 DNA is TGTGCCTGGAGTGTTTCGGACAGGACTAATCAGCCCCAGCATTTT.

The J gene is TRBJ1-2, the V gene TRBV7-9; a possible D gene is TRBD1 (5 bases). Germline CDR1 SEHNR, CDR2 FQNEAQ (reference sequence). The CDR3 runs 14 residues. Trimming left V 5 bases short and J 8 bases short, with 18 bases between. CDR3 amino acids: CASSVRPSGGGYTF. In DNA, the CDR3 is TGTGCCAGCAGCGTCAGGCCCTCGGGGGGAGGCTACACCTTC.

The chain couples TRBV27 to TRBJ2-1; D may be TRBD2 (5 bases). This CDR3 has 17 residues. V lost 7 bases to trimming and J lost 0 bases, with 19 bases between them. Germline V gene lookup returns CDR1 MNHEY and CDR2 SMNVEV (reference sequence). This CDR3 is CASNRRPSGSSYNEQFF. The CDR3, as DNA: TGTGCCAGCAACCGACGCCCGTCGGGAAGCTCCTACAATGAGCAGTTCTTC.

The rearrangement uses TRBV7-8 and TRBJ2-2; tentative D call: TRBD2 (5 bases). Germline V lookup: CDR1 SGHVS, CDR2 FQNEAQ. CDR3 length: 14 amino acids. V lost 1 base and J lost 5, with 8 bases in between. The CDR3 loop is CASSLGRKTGELFF. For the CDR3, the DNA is TGTGCCAGCAGCTTAGGGAGGAAGACCGGGGAGCTGTTTTTT.

For the CDR3, the DNA is TGTGCCAGCAGTTTATCTCTGGGGGGAGATGGGGACTATGGCTACACCTTC. Translating it yields CASSLSLGGDGDYGYTF. The gene calls are TRBV28 and TRBJ1-2, with D perhaps TRBD1 (5 bases). The CDR3 has 17 amino acids. The germline V gene has CDR1 MDHEN and CDR2 SYDVKM. Trimming pared 1 base from V and 3 bases from J, leaving 18 bases between.